Each of the 10 T cell receptor delta chains below was sequenced from the same sample in a study of gamma-delta T cells after stem cell transplantation. TCRdb applied CATT to the RT-PCR reads for clone calling. The table includes about 7,800 delta-chain clones, 13% to 15% detected once. The sequencing input was gamma-delta T cells. These TCRs come from a human donor. It is not recorded whose cells these are; they may come from a transplant donor.

This clone is medium-sized in the sample. This sample includes further DNA sequences coding for the same CDR3. The chain joins TRDV2 to TRDJ3; 10 bases are shared with TRDD3. In germline, CDR1 is GEAIGNYY, CDR2 EKD. CDR3 length: 18 residues. Trimming removed 1 base from V and 0 bases from J; junction bases left unmatched: 2. For the CDR3, the DNA is TGTGCCTGTGACACTGGGGGATACTCCTCCTGGGACACCCGACAGATGTTTTTC. Translated, it gives CACDTGGYSSWDTRQMFF.

By share, this clone ranks as medium-sized. This chain joins TRDV2 and TRDJ3, with D possibly being TRDD3 (6 bases). V dropped 0 bases and J dropped 0 bases, with 8 bases sitting between them. The CDR3 runs to 17 residues. Germline V gene lookup returns CDR1 GEAIGNYY and CDR2 EKD. CDR3 in amino acids: CACDTTGSSWDTRQMFF. As DNA, the CDR3 is TGTGCCTGTGACACCACTGGGAGCTCCTGGGACACCCGACAGATGTTTTTC.

On this clone: A clone one base away is much larger, so this may be a read error. This same CDR3 is encoded by further DNA sequences in the sample. The J gene is TRDJ1, the V gene TRDV2; 11 nucleotides line up with TRDD3. This CDR3 region has 19 residues. Germline lookup yields CDR1 GEAIGNYY and CDR2 EKD. As DNA, the CDR3 is TGTGCCTGCGACACAGGCTGGGGGATACCTCTCTCTTACACCGATAAACTCATCTTT. Protein: CACDTGWGIPLSYTDKLIF.

A few counts support this clone. A much larger clone lies one base from this, so it may be a read error. The rearrangement links TRDV2 to TRDJ3; TRDD3 matches 8 bases. The CDR3 has 22 residues. Unmatched junction bases numbered 17, after V lost 2 bases and J lost 0 bases. The germline CDR1 and CDR2 sequences are GEAIGNYY and EKD. The CDR3 sequence is CACDKLPVLGVTSSWDTRQMFF. CDR3 sequence (DNA): TGTGCCTGTGACAAGTTGCCCGTACTGGGGGTTACAAGCTCCTGGGACACCCGACAGATGTTTTTC.

To note about this clone: Since a far larger clone is one base different, this is likely a read error. The chain is built from TRDV2 and TRDJ2; TRDD3 aligns across 7 bases. The germline V gene has CDR1 GEAIGNYY and CDR2 EKD. CDR3 length: 15 residues. The CDR3 loop reads CARDTWGALTAQLFF. The CDR3 coding sequence is TGTGCCCGTGACACCTGGGGGGCTTTGACAGCACAACTCTTCTTT.

This clone was detected only a few times. A much larger clone lies one base from this, so it may be a read error. Other DNA sequences from this sample encode an identical CDR3 as well. The DNA for the CDR3 is TGTGCCTGTGACACCCTACTGGGGGACACTGATAAACTCATCTTT. Translating gives CACDTLLGDTDKLIF. The rearrangement links TRDV2 to TRDJ1; 9 nucleotides agree with TRDD3. The CDR3 consists of 15 residues. Germline-derived CDR1 and CDR2 are GEAIGNYY and EKD.

This clone showed up just a few times. This sample includes further DNA sequences coding for the same CDR3. In DNA form, the CDR3 reads TGTGCAGCAAGCTTTTCTGAGATAGTAACTGGGGGATACGGATCCGGTAAACTCATCTTT. Its protein product is CAASFSEIVTGGYGSGKLIF. The chain joins TRAV29/DV5 to TRDJ1; the match to TRDD3 covers 13 bases. Germline-derived CDR1 and CDR2 are NSMFDY and ISSIKDK. The CDR3 extends over 20 amino acids. V lost 1 base to trimming and J lost 7 bases; unmatched junction nucleotides: 22.

By its share, this clone is medium-sized. This chain uses TRDV2 with TRDJ1, with 13 bases aligning to TRDD3. With 2 bases clipped from V and 1 base from J, the junction kept 12 bases outside the gene matches. Germline CDR1 is GEAIGNYY and CDR2 is EKD. The CDR3 covers 19 residues. Written as DNA, the CDR3 is TGTGCCTGTGACATCCCAAGTACTGGGGGATACGTGGGCACCGATAAACTCATCTTT. It translates to CACDIPSTGGYVGTDKLIF.

This clone appeared a few times. Given a far larger clone just one base away, this is likely a sequencing read error. CDR3: CACDRHGDDKLIF. Here the CDR3 DNA reads TGTGCCTGTGACAGGCATGGAGATGATAAACTCATCTTT. The chain combines TRDV2 with TRDJ1; D gene unclear. This CDR3 contains 13 residues. The germline gives CDR1 GEAIGNYY, CDR2 EKD. V gave up 2 bases and J gave up 5 bases, with 11 bases separating them.

Points on this clone: A junction boundary mismatches the germline segment, possibly from a read error. The chain links TRDV1 to TRDJ2, with 10 nucleotides matching TRDD3. The V gene's germline CDR1 is TSWWSYY and CDR2 QGS. The CDR3 length is 22 residues. DNA for the CDR3: TGTGCTCTTGGGGAAAACGTGATTCCTAGGTCCCTGGGGGATAGTGGGGCAGCACAACCCTTCTTT. The encoded protein is CALGENVIPRSLGDSGAAQPFF.